One and the same sample provided the 3 T cell receptor beta chains below, sequenced in a study of Graves' ophthalmopathy and Graves' hyperthyroidism. Transcripts of RNA were the source for amplifying TCR beta CDR3 regions. The first round was an RT-PCR with HTBI primers, and the second round was a multiplex PCR. TCRdb re-derived calls from the multiplex PCR reads in MiXCR, one entry per CDR3 protein. Of approximately 1.2 million distinct CDR3 sequences in the sample, roughly 35% were seen once. The material sequenced was peripheral blood or thyroid tissue (not recorded which). Receptor source: an adult man with Graves' hyperthyroidism.

J is TRBJ2-2 and V is TRBV20-1; the match to TRBD1 covers 7 bases. The V segment lost 1 base and the J segment 7 bases; nucleotides outside the gene matches: 12. There are 16 residues in the CDR3. Germline loops: CDR1 DFQATT, CDR2 SNEGSKA (reference sequence). Here the CDR3 reads CSARVRLTGMGGELFF. In nucleotides, the CDR3 is TGCAGTGCTAGAGTCCGATTGACAGGGATGGGCGGGGAGCTGTTTTTT.

This clonotype came up many times. The chain combines TRBV29-1 with TRBJ1-2; D uncertain. Germline assignment: CDR1 SQVTM and CDR2 ANQGSEA. The V gene lost 6 bases and the J gene lost 7 bases, with 6 bases spanning the gap. CDR3 length equals 9 residues. The DNA of the CDR3 is TGCAGCGTCTACCCTGGCTACACCTTC. This encodes CSVYPGYTF.

This clonotype was detected a few times. CDR3 region: CASSEQWNTEAFF. CDR3 DNA sequence: TGCGCCAGCAGTGAGCAGTGGAACACTGAAGCTTTCTTT. The V and J genes are TRBV10-2 and TRBJ1-1, with D hard to call. Trimming took 2 bases from V and 1 from J, leaving 5 bases between them. The CDR3 has 13 amino acids. Germline V gene lookup returns CDR1 WSHSY and CDR2 SAAADI.